These T cell receptor beta chains were read from a single sample in a study of control samples from healthy donors and cancer patients. Profiled with immunoSEQ multiplex PCR; TCRdb holds only in-frame clones, not every one. Among around 230,000 clones listed, over 90% were seen once. Material: blood. The receptor source for this set is a middle-aged man in good health. Both conserved end residues are part of each CDR3. The D gene is left open where the match is weak. The listing skips clone size in some rows; elsewhere it reads once, few, many or a size class.

clone size: NA
J gene: TRBJ1-4
V gene: TRBV27
D gene: NA
CDR3 protein: CASSHPGSGEKLFF
CDR3 DNA: TGTGCCAGCAGTCACCCTGGGTCAGGGGAAAAACTGTTTTTT

clone size: NA
J gene: TRBJ2-3
V gene: TRBV7-3
D gene: TRBD1
CDR3 protein: CASSLLPGGGTQYF
CDR3 DNA: TGTGCCAGCAGCTTATTGCCAGGGGGCGGGACGCAGTATTTT

clone size: once
J gene: TRBJ1-1
V gene: TRBV19
D gene: TRBD1
CDR3 protein: CASSAGTGLNTEAFF
CDR3 DNA: TGTGCCAGTAGCGCCGGGACAGGGTTGAACACTGAAGCTTTCTTT

clone size: NA
J gene: TRBJ2-3
V gene: TRBV27
D gene: NA
CDR3 protein: CASSSPTAHSTDTQYF
CDR3 DNA: TGTGCCAGCAGTTCGCCGACCGCACATAGCACAGATACGCAGTATTTT

clone size: NA
J gene: TRBJ1-2
V gene: TRBV18
D gene: TRBD1
CDR3 protein: CASSPQDRNYGYTF
CDR3 DNA: TGTGCCAGCTCACCACAGGACAGGAACTATGGCTACACCTTC

clone size: once
J gene: TRBJ1-3
V gene: TRBV19
D gene: TRBD1
CDR3 protein: CASSTGTGGPRSGNTIYF
CDR3 DNA: TGTGCCAGTAGTACCGGGACAGGGGGCCCCCGCTCTGGAAACACCATATATTTT

clone size: NA
J gene: TRBJ2-5
V gene: TRBV20-1
D gene: NA
CDR3 protein: CSASDETQYF
CDR3 DNA: TGCAGTGCTAGCGATGAGACCCAGTACTTC

clone size: NA
J gene: TRBJ1-4
V gene: TRBV5-1
D gene: NA
CDR3 protein: CASSFGTKATNEKLFF
CDR3 DNA: TGCGCCAGCAGCTTTGGGACGAAAGCAACTAATGAAAAACTGTTTTTT

clone size: NA
J gene: TRBJ1-1
V gene: TRBV10-3
D gene: NA
CDR3 protein: CAISSQDPRAEAFF
CDR3 DNA: TGTGCCATCAGCTCACAGGACCCGAGGGCTGAAGCTTTCTTT

clone size: NA
J gene: TRBJ1-2
V gene: TRBV6-6
D gene: NA
CDR3 protein: CASSDRERGYGYTF
CDR3 DNA: TGTGCCAGCAGCGATCGGGAGCGAGGATACGGCTACACCTTC

clone size: NA
J gene: TRBJ1-3
V gene: TRBV19
D gene: NA
CDR3 protein: CASSIDRTSGNTIYF
CDR3 DNA: TGTGCCAGTAGTATCGACAGGACCTCTGGAAACACCATATATTTT

clone size: NA
J gene: TRBJ2-2
V gene: TRBV7-9
D gene: NA
CDR3 protein: CASSTSTNTGELFF
CDR3 DNA: TGTGCCAGCAGTACCTCAACGAACACCGGGGAGCTGTTTTTT

clone size: NA
J gene: TRBJ2-3
V gene: TRBV5-1
D gene: TRBD1
CDR3 protein: CASSSGQVADTQYF
CDR3 DNA: TGCGCCAGCAGTTCGGGACAGGTGGCAGATACGCAGTATTTT

clone size: once
J gene: TRBJ2-7
V gene: TRBV2
D gene: NA
CDR3 protein: CASSEEGEQYF
CDR3 DNA: TGTGCCAGCAGTGAAGAGGGCGAGCAGTACTTC

clone size: NA
J gene: TRBJ1-3
V gene: TRBV9
D gene: NA
CDR3 protein: CASSVESGNTIYF
CDR3 DNA: TGTGCCAGCAGCGTAGAATCGGGAAACACCATATATTTT

clone size: NA
J gene: TRBJ2-2
V gene: TRBV5-1
D gene: TRBD1
CDR3 protein: CATRDSFVTGELFF
CDR3 DNA: TGCGCCACCAGGGACAGCTTCGTCACCGGGGAGCTGTTTTTT

clone size: NA
J gene: TRBJ2-1
V gene: TRBV28
D gene: TRBD2
CDR3 protein: CASSFPSGGADEQFF
CDR3 DNA: TGTGCCAGCAGTTTCCCTAGCGGGGGGGCAGATGAGCAGTTCTTC